This section outlines one T cell receptor (beta chain) sequence together with its context. Its antigen is currently unknown. The sample is drawn from a study of cytomegalovirus exposure and HLA in healthy donors. The CDR3 sequence is 14 residues long. Trimming cost V 5 bases and J 2 bases, with 12 bases left between them. Germline V lookup: CDR1 SEHNR, CDR2 FQNEAQ (reference sequence). Study-level results: Testing in vitro showed a few CMV-associated chains specific for CMV antigens. Analysis performed later showed TCR beta chains linked to HLA being more clonally expanded than equally common others. Among immune exposure information, only CMV serostatus was available.

The primer mix had 60 Vbeta and 13 Jbeta primers. The table came from immunoSEQ multiplex PCR; TCRdb's copy has only in-frame clones and leaves some out. The sample holds 150,000 to 200,000 clones; approximately 82% are singletons and the top ten take over 4%. This clonotype originated in a male donor in good health and CMV-seronegative. The genes are TRBV7-9 and TRBJ1-1; a possible D gene is TRBD1 (6 bases). The sequencing sample was made of PBMCs. CDR3 amino acids: CASSLLQGNTEAFF. DNA for the CDR3: TGTGCCAGCAGCCTTCTACAGGGAAACACTGAAGCTTTCTTT.